The rows below give T cell receptor beta chains drawn from one sample of a study of T cells in Graves' hyperthyroidism and ophthalmopathy. TCRdb passed the multiplex PCR reads through MiXCR, listing each CDR3 protein once. The sample consists of roughly 180,000 distinct CDR3 sequences, roughly 10% of them appearing once. Sequenced sample: blood. The receptors derive from a woman aged 18-29 years with Graves' hyperthyroidism that later progressed to Graves' ophthalmopathy. Each CDR3 is given with its conserved first and last residue. The D gene is left open where the match is weak. Expanded clones are given a class, and other clones once, few, many or no size at all.

>TRBJ1-2|TRBD1|TRBV7-9|many
TGTGCCAGCAGCTTAGCAGGGGGCGCGAATGGCTACACCTTC
CASSLAGGANGYTF
>TRBJ2-7|TRBD2|TRBV20-1|many
TGCAGTGCTAGAGATCCGAGGACTAGCAGCTACGAGCAGTACTTC
CSARDPRTSSYEQYF
>TRBJ1-2|NA|TRBV11-2|many
TGTGCCAGCAGCTTAGATCAGGGTCCCACAAATGGCTACACCTTC
CASSLDQGPTNGYTF
>TRBJ2-1|NA|TRBV20-1|many
TGCAGTGCTAGAAGGTACAATGAGCAGTTCTTC
CSARRYNEQFF
>TRBJ1-1|NA|TRBV15|many
TGTGCCACCAGCAGAGATCGGGGCGCGAACACTGAAGCTTTCTTT
CATSRDRGANTEAFF
>TRBJ2-4|NA|TRBV5-5|many
TGTGCCAGCAGCTCTATAGCCAAAAACATTCAGTACTTC
CASSSIAKNIQYF
>TRBJ1-5|NA|TRBV18|many
TGTGCCAGCTCACCGGGGGGGGCAGGCAATCAGCCCCAGCATTTT
CASSPGGAGNQPQHF
>TRBJ2-3|TRBD1|TRBV18|many
TGTGCCAGCTCACCGCTTGGCAGGGGGAGCACAGATACGCAGTATTTT
CASSPLGRGSTDTQYF
>TRBJ1-1|NA|TRBV10-3|many
TGTGCCATCAGTGAGTCGGGGGTGGGAAGTAACACTGAAGCTTTCTTT
CAISESGVGSNTEAFF
>TRBJ1-4|NA|TRBV9|few
TGTGCCAGCAGCGTAGCCGGGGGCCCCTTTGCAGAACTGTTTTTT
CASSVAGGPFAELFF
>TRBJ2-5|NA|TRBV5-5|NA
TGTGCCAGCAGCACGGAGGGGACAAACCAAGAGACCCAGTACTTC
CASSTEGTNQETQYF
>TRBJ1-1|NA|TRBV3-1|many
TGTGCCAGCAGCCATGTGGTTGTACAGGAAACCTTCATGAACACTGAAGCTTTCTTT
CASSHVVVQETFMNTEAFF
>TRBJ2-2|NA|TRBV6-1|many
TGTGCCAGCAATCGAGGCTGGCAGGGCGTCACCGGGGAGCTGTTTTTT
CASNRGWQGVTGELFF
>TRBJ1-1|TRBD1|TRBV5-1|many
TGCGCCAGCAGCACGGACAGGGGTTACACTGAAGCTTTCTTT
CASSTDRGYTEAFF
>TRBJ1-5|TRBD1|TRBV28|many
TGTGCCAGTATTCCACAGGGGGTAGGTCAGCCCCAGCATTTT
CASIPQGVGQPQHF
>TRBJ2-1|TRBD1|TRBV24-1|few
TGTGCCACCAGTGGGGCTACCGGGACAGGGGGCCACAATGAGCAGTTCTTC
CATSGATGTGGHNEQFF
>TRBJ2-2|TRBD2|TRBV5-1|few
TGCGCCAGCAGCCCCGGACTAGCGGGAGGGACGAACACCGGGGAGCTGTTTTTT
CASSPGLAGGTNTGELFF
>TRBJ1-1|NA|TRBV10-3|many
TGTGCCATGACGGGGAGCTTGAGCACTGAAGCTTTCTTT
CAMTGSLSTEAFF
>TRBJ1-1|NA|TRBV10-3|many
TGTGCCATCAGTGAAACGACTAAGAACACTGAAGCTTTCTTT
CAISETTKNTEAFF
>TRBJ2-7|NA|TRBV6-1|many
TGTGCCAGCAGTCCGACCGGCTGGTACAGGGTCTCCTACGAGCAGTACTTC
CASSPTGWYRVSYEQYF
>TRBJ2-2|NA|TRBV2|many
TGTGCCAGCAGTGGGCAGAACACCGGGGAGCTGTTTTTT
CASSGQNTGELFF
>TRBJ2-5|TRBD2|TRBV4-1|many
TGCGCCAGCAGCCTCCAAAAAGGAAGCGGGGGAGAGATAGAGACCCAGTACTTC
CASSLQKGSGGEIETQYF
>TRBJ1-2|NA|TRBV30|many
TGTGCCTGGAGATCCGGGGTGAGGGAGAGCTACACCTTC
CAWRSGVRESYTF
>TRBJ2-1|NA|TRBV5-6|NA
TGTGCCAGCAGTTACTCGGGTATAGGAAACTTTTTGTTAACATACAATGAGCAGTTCTTC
CASSYSGIGNFLLTYNEQFF
>TRBJ1-2|NA|TRBV7-3|many
TGTGCCACCTGGGGGTTAGGACCCTTGAATGGCTACACCTTC
CATWGLGPLNGYTF
>TRBJ1-1|NA|TRBV5-1|many
TGCGCCAGCAGCTTGGTGGCAGGCGCTGAAGCTTTCTTT
CASSLVAGAEAFF
>TRBJ1-2|NA|TRBV24-1|many
TGTGCCACCAGTGACCGTCAGGCGGGCACTTACTATGGCTACACCTTC
CATSDRQAGTYYGYTF
>TRBJ2-3|NA|TRBV4-2|many
TGTGCCAGCAGCCAAGATTCAGCACGGGCGGATACGCAGTATTTT
CASSQDSARADTQYF
>TRBJ2-5|NA|TRBV20-1|NA
TGCAGTGCTGGGGGGAGGGAGACCCAGTACTTC
CSAGGRETQYF
>TRBJ1-2|NA|TRBV5-1|NA
TGCGCCAGCAGCATAGCGACAGCGACCTATGGCTACACCTTC
CASSIATATYGYTF
>TRBJ2-3|NA|TRBV30|many
TGTGCCTGGACCGAGGGAAGCACAGATACGCAGTATTTT
CAWTEGSTDTQYF
>TRBJ1-1|NA|TRBV7-2|NA
TGTGCCAGCAGCTTAGGCAGCCTCGGTGGGGCTTTCTTT
CASSLGSLGGAFF
>TRBJ1-4|NA|TRBV6-5|many
TGTGCCAGCAGTTACTCGGGGGGAAGTAGTGAAAAACTGTTTTTT
CASSYSGGSSEKLFF
>TRBJ1-5|NA|TRBV12-3/TRBV12-4|many
TGTGCCAGCAGTTGGACGGTTAATCAGCCCCAGCATTTT
CASSWTVNQPQHF
>TRBJ1-1|TRBD1|TRBV2|many
TGTGCCAGCAGGGGACAGGGAGTCACTGAAGCTTTCTTT
CASRGQGVTEAFF
>TRBJ2-1|NA|TRBV19|NA
TGTGCCAATAGTACATCCTTCGACAGGCACAATGAGCAGTTCTTC
CANSTSFDRHNEQFF
>TRBJ2-1|NA|TRBV9|many
TGTGCCAGCAGCGTAGCGGCAGGGGCCTACAATGAGCAGTTCTTC
CASSVAAGAYNEQFF
>TRBJ1-2|NA|TRBV7-9|many
TGTGCTTTGACTTCTCTTAGGGGTGGCTACACCTTC
CALTSLRGGYTF
>TRBJ1-5|NA|TRBV28|many
TGTGCCAGCAGTTTCGCCGGGGACGGCAATCAGCCCCAGCATTTT
CASSFAGDGNQPQHF
>TRBJ2-1|NA|TRBV5-1|few
TGCGCCAGCAGGGAAAACAGTTACAATGAGCAGTTCTTC
CASRENSYNEQFF
>TRBJ1-1|NA|TRBV19|few
TGTGCCAGTACTCCCGGGACACTTAACACTGAAGCTTTCTTT
CASTPGTLNTEAFF
>TRBJ2-3|NA|TRBV28|many
TGTGCCAGCAGTCTTCCCCCCTCAGATACGCAGTATTTT
CASSLPPSDTQYF
>TRBJ1-1|NA|TRBV18|many
TGTGCCAGCTCACCCACCAGCACCTTACATGAAGCTTTCTTT
CASSPTSTLHEAFF
>TRBJ2-5|NA|TRBV20-1|many
TGCAGTGCTAGACGTTCCGACTCCAGGGAGACCCAGTACTTC
CSARRSDSRETQYF
>TRBJ2-1|TRBD1|TRBV7-3|once
TGTGCCAGCAGCCCTTTCAGGGGGCCCTACAATGAGCAGTTCTTC
CASSPFRGPYNEQFF
>TRBJ2-3|NA|TRBV28|NA
TGTGCCAGCAGTCCGGGGCAGCACGTTCGTACAGATACGCAGTATTTT
CASSPGQHVRTDTQYF
>TRBJ1-2|NA|TRBV28|many
TGTGCCAGCAGTTTATATAGGAAGGCTAACTATGGCTACACCTTC
CASSLYRKANYGYTF
>TRBJ1-3|NA|TRBV5-1|NA
TGCGCCAGCAGCTTGGACCGGATTTCTGGAGACACCATATATTTT
CASSLDRISGDTIYF
>TRBJ1-1|TRBD1|TRBV30|many
TGTGCCTGGAGTGTGGACAGGGAATCTTCTGAAGCTTTCTTT
CAWSVDRESSEAFF
>TRBJ2-7|TRBD2|TRBV7-9|many
TGTGCCAGCACAACATCGGCGGGAGGTACCTACGAGCAGTACTTC
CASTTSAGGTYEQYF
>TRBJ1-4|NA|TRBV19|NA
TGTGCCAGCCATCCCTCCGGGTCCATCCGGGAGGAAAAACTGTTTTTT
CASHPSGSIREEKLFF
>TRBJ2-5|NA|TRBV5-5|NA
TGTGCCAGCACCCTGGGGGTAGAGCAAGAGACCCAGTACTTC
CASTLGVEQETQYF